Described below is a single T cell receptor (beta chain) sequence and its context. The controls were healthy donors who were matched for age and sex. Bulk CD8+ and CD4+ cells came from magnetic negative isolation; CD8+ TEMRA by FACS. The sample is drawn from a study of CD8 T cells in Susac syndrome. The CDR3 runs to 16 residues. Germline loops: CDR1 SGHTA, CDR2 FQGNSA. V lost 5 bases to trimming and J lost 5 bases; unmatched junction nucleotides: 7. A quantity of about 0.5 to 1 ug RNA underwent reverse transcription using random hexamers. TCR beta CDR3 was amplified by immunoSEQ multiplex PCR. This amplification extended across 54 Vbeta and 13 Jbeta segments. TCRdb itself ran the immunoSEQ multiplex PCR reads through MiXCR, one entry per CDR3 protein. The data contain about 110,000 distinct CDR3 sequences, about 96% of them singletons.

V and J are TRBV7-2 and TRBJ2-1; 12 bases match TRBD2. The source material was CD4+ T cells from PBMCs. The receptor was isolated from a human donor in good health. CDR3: CASSRLGLAGNNEQFF. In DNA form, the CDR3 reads TGTGCCAGCAGCCGATTGGGACTAGCGGGCAACAATGAGCAGTTCTTC.